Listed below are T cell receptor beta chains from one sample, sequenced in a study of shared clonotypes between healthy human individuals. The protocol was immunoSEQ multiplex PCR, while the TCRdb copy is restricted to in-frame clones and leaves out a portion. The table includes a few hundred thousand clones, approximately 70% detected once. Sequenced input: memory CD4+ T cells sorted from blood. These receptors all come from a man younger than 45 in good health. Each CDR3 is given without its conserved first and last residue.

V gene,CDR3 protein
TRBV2,ASNRGRDRGTQY
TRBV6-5,ASSYGSAGGELF
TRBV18,ASSLTQGAHNEQF
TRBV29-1,SVDRGNTGELF
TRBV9,ASSVEPAGGQTDTQY
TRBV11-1,ASSPTGAGTEAF
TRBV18,ASSPIQGSYEQY
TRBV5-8,ASSSIGGFEEKLF
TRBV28,ASSLEQGQKLF
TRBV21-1,ATPRTGHFGYT
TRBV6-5,ASSFGTGVGTDTQY
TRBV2,ASSQSGTKNIQY
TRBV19,ASSTGGARGTITQY
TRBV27,ASSLSISFQETQY
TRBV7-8,ASSAKGVLEAF
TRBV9,ASSPRPPLLANTGELF
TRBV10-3,ATEAGGSLEQY
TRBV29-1,SVGRDIYEQY
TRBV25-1,ASSELGGVDGYT
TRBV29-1,SVELGNTIY
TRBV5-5,ASSETSGSWNEQF
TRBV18,ASSRHVNQPQH
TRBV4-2,ASSRDNEQF
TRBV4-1,ASSQLAGISTDTQY
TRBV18,ASSLLGLAGTTGELF
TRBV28,ASSLQERAF
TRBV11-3,ASSLVSGRANEQF
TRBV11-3,ASSLGDRSYEQF
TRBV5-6,ASRRTSGSYEQY
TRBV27,ASGQGVGYGYT
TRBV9,ASSVSAWGSHNEQF
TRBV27,ASSSREAKNIQY
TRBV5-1,ASSLGGAGIYEQY
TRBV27,ASSLSRQASYEQY
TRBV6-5,ASSYSLSQGANIQY
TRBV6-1,ASGARFYEQY
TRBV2,ASTPEGITGYGYT
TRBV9,ASSVGVVSDETQY
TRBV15,ATSRDRQGREKLF
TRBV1,TSSLGRSSLLCTDTQY
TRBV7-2,ASSFGAGEQY
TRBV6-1,ASSLTPGQGYEQY
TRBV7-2,ASSLESSGIETQY
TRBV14,ASSQARSIQY
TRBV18,ASSPPREAEQY
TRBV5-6,ASSQYIRDRGPYEQY
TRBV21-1,ASSKVLGSTNTGELF
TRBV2,ASSANVYEQY
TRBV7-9,ASSLTHEQY
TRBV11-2,ASSSLPGQPPY
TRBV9,ASSFGRSPLDETQY
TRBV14,ASSQDPGPEQY
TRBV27,AAYYEQY
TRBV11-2,ASSLGTGPYNEQF
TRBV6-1,ASKLATGLNYGYT
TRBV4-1,ASSHLARGDYEQY
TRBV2,ASSVLARGGYT